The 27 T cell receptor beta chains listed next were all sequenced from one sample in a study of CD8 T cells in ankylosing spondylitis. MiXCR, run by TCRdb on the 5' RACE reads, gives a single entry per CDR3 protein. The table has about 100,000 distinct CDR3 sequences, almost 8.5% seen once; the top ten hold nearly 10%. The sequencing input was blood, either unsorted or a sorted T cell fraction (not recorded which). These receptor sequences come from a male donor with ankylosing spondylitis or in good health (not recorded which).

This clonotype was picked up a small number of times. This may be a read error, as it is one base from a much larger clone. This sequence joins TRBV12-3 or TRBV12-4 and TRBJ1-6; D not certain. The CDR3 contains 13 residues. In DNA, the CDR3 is TGTGCCAGCAGTTCATTAAGGGATTCACTCCTCCACTTT. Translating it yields CASSSLRDSLLHF.

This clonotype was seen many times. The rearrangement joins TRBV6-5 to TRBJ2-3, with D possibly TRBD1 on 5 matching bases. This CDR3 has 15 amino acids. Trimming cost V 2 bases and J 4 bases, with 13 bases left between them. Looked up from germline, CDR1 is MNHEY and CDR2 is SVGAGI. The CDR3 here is CASSYRGAPPDTQYF. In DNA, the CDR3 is TGTGCCAGCAGTTACCGTGGGGCTCCCCCAGATACGCAGTATTTT.

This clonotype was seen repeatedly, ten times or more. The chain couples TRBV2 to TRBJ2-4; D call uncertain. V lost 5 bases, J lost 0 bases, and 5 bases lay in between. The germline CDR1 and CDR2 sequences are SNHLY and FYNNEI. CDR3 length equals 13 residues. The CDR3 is CASSRTAKNIQYF. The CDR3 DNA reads TGTGCCAGCAGTAGGACAGCCAAAAACATTCAGTACTTC.

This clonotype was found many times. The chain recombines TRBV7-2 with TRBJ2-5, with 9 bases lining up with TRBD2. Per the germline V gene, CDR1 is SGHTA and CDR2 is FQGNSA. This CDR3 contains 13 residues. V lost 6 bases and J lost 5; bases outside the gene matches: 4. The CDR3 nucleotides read TGTGCCAGCAGATCTAGCGGGATGGAGACCCAGTACTTC. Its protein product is CASRSSGMETQYF.

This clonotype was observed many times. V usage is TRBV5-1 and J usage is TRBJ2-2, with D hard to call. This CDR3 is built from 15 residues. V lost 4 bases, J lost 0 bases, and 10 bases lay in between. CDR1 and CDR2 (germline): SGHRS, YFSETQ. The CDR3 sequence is CASSVADTNTGELFF. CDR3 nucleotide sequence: TGCGCCAGCAGCGTTGCAGACACGAACACCGGGGAGCTGTTTTTT.

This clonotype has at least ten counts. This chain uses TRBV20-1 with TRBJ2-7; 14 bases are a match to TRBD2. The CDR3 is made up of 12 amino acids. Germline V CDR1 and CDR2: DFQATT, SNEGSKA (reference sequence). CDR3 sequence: CSGTSGSYEQYF. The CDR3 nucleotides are TGCAGCGGGACTAGCGGGAGTTACGAGCAGTACTTC.

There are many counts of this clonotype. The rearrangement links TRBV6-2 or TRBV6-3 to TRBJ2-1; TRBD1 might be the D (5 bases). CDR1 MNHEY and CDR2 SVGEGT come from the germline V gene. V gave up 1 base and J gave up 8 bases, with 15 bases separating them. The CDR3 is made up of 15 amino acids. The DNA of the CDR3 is TGTGCCAGCAGTTACTTGGGGCCCGATATCGATGAGCAGTTCTTC. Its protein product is CASSYLGPDIDEQFF.

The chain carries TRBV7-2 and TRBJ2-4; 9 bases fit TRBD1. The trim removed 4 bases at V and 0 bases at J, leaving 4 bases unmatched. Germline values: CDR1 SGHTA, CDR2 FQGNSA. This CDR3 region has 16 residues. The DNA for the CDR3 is TGTGCCAGCAGCTCACAGGGGGCCCTAGCCAAAAACATTCAGTACTTC. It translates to CASSSQGALAKNIQYF.

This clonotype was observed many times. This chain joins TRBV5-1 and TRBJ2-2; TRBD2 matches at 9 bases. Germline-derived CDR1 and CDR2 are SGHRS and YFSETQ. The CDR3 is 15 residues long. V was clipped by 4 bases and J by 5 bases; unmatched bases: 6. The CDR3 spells CASSIGLATTGELFF. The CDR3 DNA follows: TGCGCCAGCAGCATTGGACTAGCGACGACCGGGGAGCTGTTTTTT.

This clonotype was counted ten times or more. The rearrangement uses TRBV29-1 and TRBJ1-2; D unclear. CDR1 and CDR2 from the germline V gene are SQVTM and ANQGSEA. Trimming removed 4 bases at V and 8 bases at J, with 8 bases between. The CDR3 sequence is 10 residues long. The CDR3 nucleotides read TGCAGCGTTGCTATTGGGGGCTACACCTTC. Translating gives CSVAIGGYTF.

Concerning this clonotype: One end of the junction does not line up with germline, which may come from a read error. The CDR3 spells CASSLAGAGGELFF. The CDR3 coding sequence is TGTGCTAGCAGTCTAGCGGGAGCGGGCGGGGAGCTGTTTTTT. V and J are TRBV7-7 and TRBJ2-2; 10 nucleotides align to TRBD2. The CDR3 is made up of 14 amino acids. Germline V lookup: CDR1 SSHAT, CDR2 FNYEAQ (reference sequence).

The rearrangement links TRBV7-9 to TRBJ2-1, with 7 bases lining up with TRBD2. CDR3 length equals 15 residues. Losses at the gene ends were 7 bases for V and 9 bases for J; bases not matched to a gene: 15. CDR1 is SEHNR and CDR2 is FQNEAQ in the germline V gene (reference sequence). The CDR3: CASNTPGGEVSEQFF. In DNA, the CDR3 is TGTGCCAGCAACACCCCGGGGGGAGAGGTCAGTGAGCAGTTCTTC.

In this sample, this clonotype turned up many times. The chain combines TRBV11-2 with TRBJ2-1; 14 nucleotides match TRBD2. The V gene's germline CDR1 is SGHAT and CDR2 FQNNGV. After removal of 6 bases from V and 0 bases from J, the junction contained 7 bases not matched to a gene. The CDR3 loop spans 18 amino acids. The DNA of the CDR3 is TGTGCCAGCAGTTTCCGGACTAGCGGGGGGTCCTCCTACAATGAGCAGTTCTTC. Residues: CASSFRTSGGSSYNEQFF.

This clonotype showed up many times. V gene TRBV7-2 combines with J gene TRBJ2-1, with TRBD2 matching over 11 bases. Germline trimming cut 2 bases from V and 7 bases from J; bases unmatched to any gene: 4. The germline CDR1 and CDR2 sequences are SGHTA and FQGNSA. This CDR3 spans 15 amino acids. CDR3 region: CASSLLAGGTNEQFF. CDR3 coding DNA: TGTGCCAGCAGCTTACTAGCGGGGGGCACAAATGAGCAGTTCTTC.

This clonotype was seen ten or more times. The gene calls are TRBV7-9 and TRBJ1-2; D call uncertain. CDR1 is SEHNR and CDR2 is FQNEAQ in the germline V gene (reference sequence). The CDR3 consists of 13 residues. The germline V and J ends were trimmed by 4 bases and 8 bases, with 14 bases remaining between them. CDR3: CASSSLEGAGYTF. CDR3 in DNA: TGTGCCAGCAGCTCCTTAGAAGGAGCGGGCTACACCTTC.

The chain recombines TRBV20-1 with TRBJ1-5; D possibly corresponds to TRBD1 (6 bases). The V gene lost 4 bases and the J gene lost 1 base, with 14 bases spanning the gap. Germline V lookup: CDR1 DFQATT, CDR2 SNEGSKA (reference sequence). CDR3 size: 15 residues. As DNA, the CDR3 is TGCAGTGCTAAGACCGGGGACACCAGCAATCAGCCCCAGCATTTT. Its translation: CSAKTGDTSNQPQHF.

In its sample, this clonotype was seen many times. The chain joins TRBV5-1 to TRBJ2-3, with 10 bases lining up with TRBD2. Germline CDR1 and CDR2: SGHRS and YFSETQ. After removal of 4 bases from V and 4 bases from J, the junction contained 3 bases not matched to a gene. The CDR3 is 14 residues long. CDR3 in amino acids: CASSRTSGSDTQYF. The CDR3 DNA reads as TGCGCCAGCAGCCGGACTAGCGGTTCAGATACGCAGTATTTT. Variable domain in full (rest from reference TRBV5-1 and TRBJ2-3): KAGVTQTPRYLIKTRGQQVTLSCSPISGHRSVSWYQQTPGQGLQFLFEYFSETQRNKGNFPGRFSGRQFSNSRSEMNVSTLELGDSALYLCASSRTSGSDTQYFGPGTRLTVL.

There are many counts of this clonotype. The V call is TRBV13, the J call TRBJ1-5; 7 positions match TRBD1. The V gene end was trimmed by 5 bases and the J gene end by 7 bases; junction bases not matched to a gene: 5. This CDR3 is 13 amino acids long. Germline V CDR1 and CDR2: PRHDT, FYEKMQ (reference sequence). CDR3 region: CASSATGDQPQHF. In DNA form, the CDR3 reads TGTGCCAGCAGCGCTACAGGGGACCAGCCCCAGCATTTT.

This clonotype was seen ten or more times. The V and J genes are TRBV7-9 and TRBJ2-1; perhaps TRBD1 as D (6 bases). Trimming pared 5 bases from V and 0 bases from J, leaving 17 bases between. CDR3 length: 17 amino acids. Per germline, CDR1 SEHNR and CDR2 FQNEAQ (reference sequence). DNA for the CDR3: TGTGCCAGCAGCGGTTTTCAGGGGAGCGCCTCCTACAATGAGCAGTTCTTC. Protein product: CASSGFQGSASYNEQFF.

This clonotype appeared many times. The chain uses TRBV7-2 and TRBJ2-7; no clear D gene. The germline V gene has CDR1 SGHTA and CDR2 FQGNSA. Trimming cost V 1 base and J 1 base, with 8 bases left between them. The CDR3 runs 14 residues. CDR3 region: CASSLVRSSYEQYF. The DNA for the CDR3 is TGTGCCAGCAGCTTAGTTCGGAGTTCCTACGAGCAGTACTTC. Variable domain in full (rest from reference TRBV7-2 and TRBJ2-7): GAGVSQSPSNKVTEKGKDVELRCDPISGHTALYWYRQSLGQGLEFLIYFQGNSAPDKSGLPSDRFSAERTGGSVSTLTIQRTQQEDSAVYLCASSLVRSSYEQYFGPGTRLTVT.

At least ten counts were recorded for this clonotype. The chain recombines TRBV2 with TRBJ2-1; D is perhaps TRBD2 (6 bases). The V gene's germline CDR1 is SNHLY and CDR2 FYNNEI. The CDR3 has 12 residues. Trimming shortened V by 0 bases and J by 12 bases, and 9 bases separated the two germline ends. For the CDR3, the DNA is TGTGCCAGCAGTGAAGCGGTCGGGGGGCAGTTCTTC. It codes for CASSEAVGGQFF.

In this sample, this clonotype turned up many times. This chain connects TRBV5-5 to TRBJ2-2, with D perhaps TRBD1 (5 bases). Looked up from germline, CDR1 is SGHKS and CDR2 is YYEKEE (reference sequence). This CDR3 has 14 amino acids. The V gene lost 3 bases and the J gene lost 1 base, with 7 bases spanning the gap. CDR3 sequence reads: CASSWTRNTGELFF. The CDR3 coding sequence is TGTGCCAGCAGCTGGACAAGGAACACCGGGGAGCTGTTTTTT.

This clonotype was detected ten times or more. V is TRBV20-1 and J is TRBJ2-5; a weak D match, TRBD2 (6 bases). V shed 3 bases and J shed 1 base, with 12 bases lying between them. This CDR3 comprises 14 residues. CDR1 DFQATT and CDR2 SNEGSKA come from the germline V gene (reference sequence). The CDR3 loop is CSARDYLLQETQYF. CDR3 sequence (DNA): TGCAGTGCTAGGGACTACCTTCTCCAAGAGACCCAGTACTTC.

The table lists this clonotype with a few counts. CDR3 sequence reads: CASSIRDIPYEQYF. The DNA of the CDR3 is TGTGCCAGCTCAATTCGGGACATACCCTACGAGCAGTACTTC. The genes are TRBV18 and TRBJ2-7; a possible D gene is TRBD1 (6 bases). CDR1 and CDR2 from the germline V gene are KGHSH and LQKENI. CDR3 length equals 14 residues. The V gene lost 5 bases and the J gene lost 2 bases, with 13 bases spanning the gap. Supplemented by reference TRBV18 and TRBJ2-7, the full variable domain reads NAGVMQNPRHLVRRRGQEARLRCSPMKGHSHVYWYRQLPEEGLKFMVYLQKENIIDESGMPKERFSAEFPKEGPSILRIQQVVRGDSAAYFCASSIRDIPYEQYFGPGTRLTVT.

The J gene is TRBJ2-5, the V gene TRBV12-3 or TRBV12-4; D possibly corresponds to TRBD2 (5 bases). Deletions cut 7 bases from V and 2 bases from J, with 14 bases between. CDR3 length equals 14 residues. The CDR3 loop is CASTQRGIQETQYF. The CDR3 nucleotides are TGTGCCAGCACCCAGAGAGGGATACAAGAGACCCAGTACTTC.

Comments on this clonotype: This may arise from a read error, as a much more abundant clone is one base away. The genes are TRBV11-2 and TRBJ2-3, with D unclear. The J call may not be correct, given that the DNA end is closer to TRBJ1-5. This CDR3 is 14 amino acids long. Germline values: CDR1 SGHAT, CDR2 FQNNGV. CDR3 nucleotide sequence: TGTGCCAGCAGCTTAGCACAGTTCACAGATACGCAGCATTTT. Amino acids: CASSLAQFTDTQHF.

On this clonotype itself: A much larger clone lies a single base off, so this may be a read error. The CDR3 spells CVSSLAGGGYEQYF. Written as DNA, the CDR3 is TGCGTCAGCAGCTTGGCCGGGGGGGGTTACGAGCAGTACTTC. The V call is TRBV5-1, the J call TRBJ2-7, with 8 bases that match TRBD2. This CDR3 has 14 residues. The V gene's germline CDR1 is SGHRS and CDR2 YFSETQ.